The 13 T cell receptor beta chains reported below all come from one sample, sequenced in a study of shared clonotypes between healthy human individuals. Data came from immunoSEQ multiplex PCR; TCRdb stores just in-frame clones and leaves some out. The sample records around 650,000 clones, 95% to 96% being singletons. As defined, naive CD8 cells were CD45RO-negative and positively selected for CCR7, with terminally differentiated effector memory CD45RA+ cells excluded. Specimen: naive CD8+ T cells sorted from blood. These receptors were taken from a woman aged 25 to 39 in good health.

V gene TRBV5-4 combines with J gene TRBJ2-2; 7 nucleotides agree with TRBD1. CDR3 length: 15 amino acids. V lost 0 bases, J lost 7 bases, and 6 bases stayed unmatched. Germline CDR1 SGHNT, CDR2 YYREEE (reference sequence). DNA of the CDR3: TGTGCCAGCAGCTTGGACGAGGGGGCGGACGGGGAGCTGTTTTTT. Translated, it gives CASSLDEGADGELFF.

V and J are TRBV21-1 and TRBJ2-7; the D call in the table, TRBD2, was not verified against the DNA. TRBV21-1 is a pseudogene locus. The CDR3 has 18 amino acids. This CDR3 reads CASSNRRTSGRTAYEQYF. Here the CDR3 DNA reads TGTGCCAGCAGCAACCGTAGGACTAGCGGGAGAACGGCCTACGAGCAGTACTTC.

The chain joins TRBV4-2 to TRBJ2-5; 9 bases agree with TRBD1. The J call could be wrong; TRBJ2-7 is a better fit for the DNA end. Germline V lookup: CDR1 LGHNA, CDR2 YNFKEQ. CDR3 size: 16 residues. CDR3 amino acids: CASSEAMGQGSPEQYF. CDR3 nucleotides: TGTGCCAGCAGCGAAGCGATGGGACAGGGATCCCCCGAGCAGTACTTC.

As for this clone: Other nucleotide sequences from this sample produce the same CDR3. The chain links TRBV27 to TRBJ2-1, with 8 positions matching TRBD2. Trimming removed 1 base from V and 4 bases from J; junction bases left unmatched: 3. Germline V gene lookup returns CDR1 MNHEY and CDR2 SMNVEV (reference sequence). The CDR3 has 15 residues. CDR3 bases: TGTGCCAGCAGTTTATTGGCGGGAGGATACAATGAGCAGTTCTTC. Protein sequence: CASSLLAGGYNEQFF.

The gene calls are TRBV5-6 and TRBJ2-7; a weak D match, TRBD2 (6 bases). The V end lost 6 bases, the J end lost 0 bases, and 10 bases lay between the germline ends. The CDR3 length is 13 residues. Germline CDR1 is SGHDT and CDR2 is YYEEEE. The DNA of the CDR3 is TGTGCCAGCACGTGGGGGGACTCCTACGAGCAGTACTTC. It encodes CASTWGDSYEQYF.

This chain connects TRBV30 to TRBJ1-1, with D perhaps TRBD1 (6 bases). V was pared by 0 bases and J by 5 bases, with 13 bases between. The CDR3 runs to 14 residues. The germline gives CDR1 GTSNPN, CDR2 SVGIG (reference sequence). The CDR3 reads CAWSVHGGGTEAFF. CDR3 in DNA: TGTGCCTGGAGTGTACACGGAGGGGGGACTGAAGCTTTCTTT.

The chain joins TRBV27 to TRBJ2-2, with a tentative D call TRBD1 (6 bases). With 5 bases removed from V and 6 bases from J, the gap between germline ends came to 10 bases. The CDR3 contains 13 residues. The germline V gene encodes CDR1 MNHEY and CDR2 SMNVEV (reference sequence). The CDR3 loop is CASSPQGPGELFF. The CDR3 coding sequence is TGTGCCAGCAGTCCACAGGGCCCCGGGGAGCTGTTTTTT.

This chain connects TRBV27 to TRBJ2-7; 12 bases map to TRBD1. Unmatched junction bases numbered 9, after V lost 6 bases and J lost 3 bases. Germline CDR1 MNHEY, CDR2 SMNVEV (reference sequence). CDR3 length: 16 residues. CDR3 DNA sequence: TGTGCCAGCAGAACCGGGACAGGGGGCCGGGGCTACGAGCAGTACTTC. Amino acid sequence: CASRTGTGGRGYEQYF.

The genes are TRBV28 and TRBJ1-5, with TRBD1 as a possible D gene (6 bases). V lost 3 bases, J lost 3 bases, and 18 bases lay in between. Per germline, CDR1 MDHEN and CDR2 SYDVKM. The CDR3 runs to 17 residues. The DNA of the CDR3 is TGTGCCAGCAGTTTTAACCCCCTGGGGGGCAACAATCAGCCCCAGCATTTT. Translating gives CASSFNPLGGNNQPQHF.

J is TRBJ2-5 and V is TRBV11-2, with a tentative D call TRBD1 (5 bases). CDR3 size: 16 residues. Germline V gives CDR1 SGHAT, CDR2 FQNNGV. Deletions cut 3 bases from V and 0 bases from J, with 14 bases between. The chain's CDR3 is CASSLNPDNYQETQYF. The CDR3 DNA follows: TGTGCCAGCAGCTTGAACCCGGACAATTACCAAGAGACCCAGTACTTC. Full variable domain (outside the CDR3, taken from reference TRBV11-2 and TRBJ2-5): EAGVAQSPRYKIIEKRQSVAFWCNPISGHATLYWYQQILGQGPKLLIQFQNNGVVDDSQLPKDRFSAERLKGVDSTLKIQPAKLEDSAVYLCASSLNPDNYQETQYFGPGTRLLVL.

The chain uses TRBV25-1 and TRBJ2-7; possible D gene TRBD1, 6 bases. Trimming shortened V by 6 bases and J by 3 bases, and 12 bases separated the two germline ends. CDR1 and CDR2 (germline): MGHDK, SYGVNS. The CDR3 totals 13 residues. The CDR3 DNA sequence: TGTGCCAGCAGCCACAGGGCCCTCTACGAGCAGTACTTC. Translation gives CASSHRALYEQYF.

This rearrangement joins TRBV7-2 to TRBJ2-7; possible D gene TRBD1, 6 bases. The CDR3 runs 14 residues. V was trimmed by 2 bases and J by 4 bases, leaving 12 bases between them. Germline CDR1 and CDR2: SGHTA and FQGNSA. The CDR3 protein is CASSLRDTGYEQYF. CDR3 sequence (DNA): TGTGCCAGCAGCTTAAGGGACACGGGATACGAGCAGTACTTC.

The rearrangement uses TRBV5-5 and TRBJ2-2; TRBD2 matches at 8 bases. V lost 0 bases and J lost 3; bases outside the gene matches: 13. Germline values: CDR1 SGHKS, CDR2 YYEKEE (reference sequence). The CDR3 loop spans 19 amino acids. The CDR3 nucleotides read TGTGCCAGCAGCTTGGCGGGACTGCGAGTGGGACTAGACACCGGGGAGCTGTTTTTT. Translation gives CASSLAGLRVGLDTGELFF.